The 5 T cell receptor beta chains listed next were all sequenced from one sample in a study of blood T cells in healthy people across ages. It was with a sample-barcoded 5' primer and a J-beta primer mix that a second PCR of roughly 7 to 11 cycles was run. TCRdb reprocessed the 5' RACE reads with MiXCR, giving one entry per CDR3 protein. The repertoire holds approximately 2,000,000 distinct CDR3 sequences, about two fifths seen once, with 20% to 25% in the top ten. Sequenced: blood. The receptor source for this set is a human donor in good health.

This clonotype has more than one count but fewer than ten. This rearrangement joins TRBV4-2 to TRBJ2-1; maybe TRBD2 (6 bases). V gave up 0 bases and J gave up 8 bases, with 11 bases separating them. Germline V lookup: CDR1 LGHNA, CDR2 YNFKEQ. The CDR3 sequence is 14 residues long. CDR3 region: CASSQDIGGYEQFF. The CDR3 DNA reads as TGTGCCAGCAGCCAAGACATCGGGGGTTATGAGCAGTTCTTC.

This clonotype appeared a few times. This sequence joins TRBV6-5 and TRBJ2-1, with a tentative D call TRBD2 (6 bases). The germline V and J ends were trimmed by 6 bases and 0 bases, with 15 bases remaining between them. CDR1 MNHEY and CDR2 SVGAGI come from the germline V gene. This CDR3 is built from 16 residues. For the CDR3, the DNA is TGTGCCAGCAGCCGCGGGGTTCCCAGCTCCTACAATGAGCAGTTCTTC. Its protein is CASSRGVPSSYNEQFF.

This clonotype was seen a handful of times. The CDR3 region is CASSPTSGGLPTYEQYF. The CDR3 coding sequence is TGTGCCAGCAGCCCTACTAGCGGGGGCCTACCTACCTACGAGCAGTACTTC. The chain carries TRBV28 and TRBJ2-7; TRBD2 matches 11 bases. From germline, CDR1 is MDHEN and CDR2 SYDVKM. Trimming removed 6 bases from V and 2 bases from J; junction bases left unmatched: 12. CDR3 length equals 17 residues.

This sequence joins TRBV2 and TRBJ1-5; D may be TRBD1 (6 bases). The V gene's germline CDR1 is SNHLY and CDR2 FYNNEI. This CDR3 region has 15 residues. The germline V and J ends were trimmed by 3 bases and 7 bases, with 16 bases remaining between them. The CDR3 DNA reads TGTGCCAGCAGTGATTCTGCCCAGGGGCACCAGCCCCAGCATTTT. Protein sequence: CASSDSAQGHQPQHF. The full variable domain, completed using reference TRBV2 and TRBJ1-5, is EPEVTQTPSHQVTQMGQEVILRCVPISNHLYFYWYRQILGQKVEFLVSFYNNEISEKSEIFDDQFSVERPDGSNFTLKIRSTKLEDSAMYFCASSDSAQGHQPQHFGDGTRLSIL.

The gene calls are TRBV7-2 and TRBJ2-3; D not certain. Trimming cost V 5 bases and J 6 bases, with 15 bases left between them. The germline CDR1 and CDR2 sequences are SGHTA and FQGNSA. There are 14 residues in the CDR3. CDR3 loop: CASSLSFSSDTQYF. The CDR3 DNA is TGTGCCAGCAGCCTTAGTTTTTCCTCGGATACGCAGTATTTT.